These 25 T cell receptor beta chains were all obtained from the same sample, sequenced in a study of shared clonotypes between healthy human individuals. Here immunoSEQ multiplex PCR was the method, and the copy in TCRdb shows in-frame clones only, minus some. The sample has 2 million to 2.5 million clones, approximately 94% seen once. The sequenced material came from naive CD4+ T cells sorted from blood. Subset defined: CD45RA+ positively selected. All receptors come from a man aged 18-30 years in good health.

This chain joins TRBV2 and TRBJ1-3; 7 bases are a match to TRBD1. The CDR3 is 16 residues long. J lost 0 bases, V lost 5 bases, and 7 bases had no gene match. Germline loops: CDR1 SNHLY, CDR2 FYNNEI. CDR3 loop: CASSSLGQISGNTIYF. CDR3 in DNA: TGTGCCAGCAGTTCCCTGGGACAGATCTCTGGAAACACCATATATTTT.

This sequence joins TRBV7-9 and TRBJ2-7; possible D gene TRBD1, 6 bases. In germline, CDR1 is SEHNR, CDR2 FQNEAQ (reference sequence). V shed 5 bases and J shed 0 bases, with 14 bases lying between them. The CDR3 extends over 15 amino acids. CDR3 region: CASSRPGQSSYEQYF. The DNA of the CDR3 is TGTGCCAGCAGCCGACCTGGACAGTCCTCCTACGAGCAGTACTTC.

CDR3: CATSREAGGSYEQYF. In DNA, the CDR3 is TGTGCCACCAGCAGAGAAGCAGGGGGCAGCTACGAGCAGTACTTC. This chain connects TRBV15 to TRBJ2-7; 8 nucleotides agree with TRBD1. This CDR3 contains 15 residues. After removal of 0 bases from V and 3 bases from J, the junction contained 4 bases not matched to a gene. Per the germline V gene, CDR1 is LNHNV and CDR2 is YYDKDF (reference sequence).

The chain employs TRBV27 and TRBJ2-2; no definite D call. This CDR3 contains 14 residues. CDR1 and CDR2 (germline): MNHEY, SMNVEV (reference sequence). The ends were cut back, 7 bases at V and 3 bases at J, with 12 bases in the middle. In DNA, the CDR3 is TGTGCCAGCAAGGACCCGGAACACACCGGGGAGCTGTTTTTT. Encoded protein: CASKDPEHTGELFF.

V usage is TRBV7-2 and J usage is TRBJ1-1; D perhaps matches TRBD1 (5 bases). The CDR3 length is 20 residues. Per the germline V gene, CDR1 is SGHTA and CDR2 is FQGNSA. With 0 bases removed from V and 1 base from J, the gap between germline ends came to 24 bases. The CDR3 protein is CASSLAVFLNGAKANTEAFF. The CDR3 region has the DNA TGTGCCAGCAGCTTAGCGGTCTTCCTTAACGGGGCGAAGGCGAACACTGAAGCTTTCTTT.

The rearrangement joins TRBV4-1 to TRBJ2-7; D is unresolved. CDR1 is MGHRA and CDR2 is YSYEKL in the germline V gene. V lost 0 bases to trimming and J lost 3 bases, with 6 bases between them. The CDR3 loop spans 13 amino acids. CDR3 sequence: CASSQDRNYEQYF. The CDR3 nucleotides are TGCGCCAGCAGCCAAGATCGAAACTACGAGCAGTACTTC.

In the case of this clone: Other DNA sequences in the sample encode the same CDR3. V is TRBV5-1 and J is TRBJ2-5; no definite D call. The CDR3 sequence is 14 residues long. Trimming removed 0 bases from V and 1 base from J, with 7 bases in between. Germline CDR1 is SGHRS and CDR2 is YFSETQ. The CDR3 spells CASSLGPSQETQYF. CDR3 DNA sequence: TGCGCCAGCAGCTTGGGTCCCTCCCAAGAGACCCAGTACTTC.

This sequence joins TRBV2 and TRBJ2-1, with D perhaps TRBD1 (6 bases). Germline V lookup: CDR1 SNHLY, CDR2 FYNNEI. The CDR3 covers 13 residues. The ends were cut back, 7 bases at V and 6 bases at J, with 13 bases in the middle. CDR3 nucleotides: TGTGCCAGCAAAGTGACAGGAAGCAATGAGCAGTTCTTC. It yields the protein CASKVTGSNEQFF.

The CDR3 DNA sequence: TGTGCCAGCAGTGAGCTAGCCAAAAACATTCAGTACTTC. Its translation is CASSELAKNIQYF. The chain uses TRBV2 and TRBJ2-4; D not certain. Germline CDR1 reads SNHLY; CDR2 reads FYNNEI. Trimming stripped 3 bases from V and 0 bases from J, with 3 bases between. The CDR3 contains 13 residues.

The chain uses TRBV18 and TRBJ2-2, with D possibly matching TRBD1 (6 bases). The CDR3 is 15 amino acids. Looked up from germline, CDR1 is KGHSH and CDR2 is LQKENI. Between the trimmed V and J ends, which lost 5 bases and 3 bases, there was a span of 13 bases. The CDR3 region has the DNA TGTGCCAGCTCATTAACAGGGAAGGACACCGGGGAGCTGTTTTTT. Protein product: CASSLTGKDTGELFF.

V is TRBV2 and J is TRBJ1-1; D is unresolved. Germline V gene lookup returns CDR1 SNHLY and CDR2 FYNNEI. V dropped 7 bases and J dropped 5 bases, with 8 bases sitting between them. The CDR3 sequence is 11 residues long. CDR3 protein: CASKKGTEAFF. CDR3 sequence (DNA): TGTGCCAGCAAGAAGGGAACTGAAGCTTTCTTT.

The chain employs TRBV7-9 and TRBJ2-2; 8 bases are a match to TRBD1. Germline values: CDR1 SEHNR, CDR2 FQNEAQ (reference sequence). The junction had 6 bases not matched to a gene; V was cut back by 0 bases and J by 6 bases. CDR3 size: 16 residues. CDR3 nucleotide sequence: TGTGCCAGCAGCTTAGCGCTGGCAGGGGGCGCCGGGGAGCTGTTTTTT. Amino acids: CASSLALAGGAGELFF. Supplemented by reference TRBV7-9 and TRBJ2-2, the full variable domain reads DTGVSQNPRHKITKRGQNVTFRCDPISEHNRLYWYRQTLGQGPEFLTYFQNEAQLEKSRLLSDRFSAERPKGSFSTLEIQRTEQGDSAMYLCASSLALAGGAGELFFGEGSRLTVL.

The genes are TRBV5-1 and TRBJ2-7, with D maybe TRBD2 (5 bases). V lost 4 bases, J lost 3 bases, and 14 bases lay in between. CDR1 is SGHRS, CDR2 YFSETQ, per germline. CDR3 size: 14 residues. CDR3: CASSQSGLYYEQYF. CDR3 in DNA: TGCGCCAGCAGCCAATCCGGACTTTACTACGAGCAGTACTTC.

V usage is TRBV25-1 and J usage is TRBJ1-4, with 7 bases that match TRBD1. In germline, CDR1 is MGHDK, CDR2 SYGVNS. The J segment lost 8 bases and the V segment lost 6 bases, leaving 6 bases of the junction unmatched. This CDR3 has 13 residues. Here the CDR3 DNA reads TGTGCCAGCAGCCAGGGGGGCAAGGAAAAACTGTTTTTT. This translates into CASSQGGKEKLFF.

The chain recombines TRBV27 with TRBJ2-2; a weak D match, TRBD1 (5 bases). This CDR3 spans 16 amino acids. The ends were cut back, 3 bases at V and 4 bases at J, with 15 bases in the middle. Germline loops: CDR1 MNHEY, CDR2 SMNVEV (reference sequence). The CDR3 DNA reads TGTGCCAGCAGTTTTTATGGGTTAGGGGTCACCGGGGAGCTGTTTTTT. Its protein product is CASSFYGLGVTGELFF.

Of note for this clone: Other nucleotide sequences in the sample specify the same CDR3. The chain uses TRBV19 and TRBJ1-6; D unclear. CDR1 is LNHDA, CDR2 SQIVND, per germline (reference sequence). The CDR3 spans 12 residues. V was clipped by 1 base and J by 10 bases, with 5 bases between them. As DNA, the CDR3 is TGTGCCAGTAGTATAGGGGGATCACCCCTCCACTTT. Translated: CASSIGGSPLHF.

V is TRBV2 and J is TRBJ1-2, with 7 bases fitting TRBD1. V lost 5 bases to trimming and J lost 4 bases; unmatched junction nucleotides: 4. The CDR3 has 13 residues. The germline gives CDR1 SNHLY, CDR2 FYNNEI. The DNA for the CDR3 is TGTGCCAGCAGTCCTCGACAGGGCTATGGCTACACCTTC. Translating gives CASSPRQGYGYTF.

The chain has TRBV25-1 and TRBJ1-4; 9 bases are shared with TRBD1. CDR1 is MGHDK, CDR2 SYGVNS, per germline. The CDR3 has 15 residues. V shed 4 bases and J 6 bases; nucleotides not matched to a gene: 6. CDR3 DNA sequence: TGTGCCAGCAGTGTCCCGGGACAGGGACATGAAAAACTGTTTTTT. Its protein product is CASSVPGQGHEKLFF.

The chain has TRBV28 and TRBJ1-6; weak D call: TRBD1 (5 bases). The ends were cut back, 4 bases at V and 9 bases at J, with 13 bases in the middle. Germline V gene sequence: CDR1 MDHEN, CDR2 SYDVKM. The CDR3 runs 14 residues. The CDR3 region has the DNA TGTGCCAGCAGTTCTCCGGACACACCTTCACCCCTCCACTTT. It yields the protein CASSSPDTPSPLHF.

The chain joins TRBV19 to TRBJ1-5, with 7 bases that match TRBD1. Per germline, CDR1 LNHDA and CDR2 SQIVND (reference sequence). The V gene end was trimmed by 6 bases and the J gene end by 3 bases; junction bases not matched to a gene: 8. This CDR3 is built from 15 residues. As DNA, the CDR3 is TGTGCCAGTAGGCAGGGACAGCAGCTCAATCAGCCCCAGCATTTT. Its protein product is CASRQGQQLNQPQHF. Full variable domain (outside the CDR3, taken from reference TRBV19 and TRBJ1-5): DGGITQSPKYLFRKEGQNVTLSCEQNLNHDAMYWYRQDPGQGLRLIYYSQIVNDFQKGDIAEGYSVSREKKESFPLTVTSAQKNPTAFYLCASRQGQQLNQPQHFGDGTRLSIL.

This CDR3 is CAWTVDQGMYGYTF. CDR3 DNA: TGTGCCTGGACCGTGGACCAGGGGATGTATGGCTACACCTTC. This chain connects TRBV30 to TRBJ1-2; a weak D match, TRBD1 (6 bases). This CDR3 contains 14 residues. V shed 4 bases and J shed 5 bases, with 17 bases lying between them. The germline V gene has CDR1 GTSNPN and CDR2 SVGIG (reference sequence).

As concerns this clone: The sample carries other DNA sequences with the same CDR3. The chain joins TRBV18 to TRBJ2-5; D is uncertain. The CDR3 sequence is 13 residues long. V was clipped by 0 bases and J by 4 bases, with 6 bases between them. Looked up from germline, CDR1 is KGHSH and CDR2 is LQKENI. The CDR3 DNA sequence: TGTGCCAGCTCACCACCGGGGATAGAGACCCAGTACTTC. It translates to CASSPPGIETQYF.

The chain carries TRBV19 and TRBJ2-3, with 7 positions matching TRBD2. This CDR3 comprises 17 residues. Germline V gene lookup returns CDR1 LNHDA and CDR2 SQIVND (reference sequence). V shed 2 bases, J shed 0 bases, and the junction held 8 bases outside the gene matches. The CDR3 DNA is TGTGCCAGTAGTATAACTCCAGCGGGGTATAGCACAGATACGCAGTATTTT. It specifies CASSITPAGYSTDTQYF.

The CDR3 nucleotides read TGTGCCAGCAGCTTATGGTGGGGGGCGAACACCGGGGAGCTGTTTTTT. Translated, it gives CASSLWWGANTGELFF. The V call is TRBV11-2, the J call TRBJ2-2; D perhaps matches TRBD2 (6 bases). V was clipped by 2 bases and J by 0 bases, with 10 bases between them. This CDR3 contains 16 residues. Looked up from germline, CDR1 is SGHAT and CDR2 is FQNNGV.

The rearrangement links TRBV6-1 to TRBJ2-4, with 7 bases matching TRBD1. The ends lost 1 base at V and 0 bases at J; junction bases unmatched: 9. Germline values: CDR1 MNHNS, CDR2 SASEGT. This CDR3 region has 18 residues. The CDR3 sequence: CASSEGTGTELAKNIQYF. The CDR3 coding sequence is TGTGCCAGCAGTGAAGGTACCGGGACAGAGCTAGCCAAAAACATTCAGTACTTC.